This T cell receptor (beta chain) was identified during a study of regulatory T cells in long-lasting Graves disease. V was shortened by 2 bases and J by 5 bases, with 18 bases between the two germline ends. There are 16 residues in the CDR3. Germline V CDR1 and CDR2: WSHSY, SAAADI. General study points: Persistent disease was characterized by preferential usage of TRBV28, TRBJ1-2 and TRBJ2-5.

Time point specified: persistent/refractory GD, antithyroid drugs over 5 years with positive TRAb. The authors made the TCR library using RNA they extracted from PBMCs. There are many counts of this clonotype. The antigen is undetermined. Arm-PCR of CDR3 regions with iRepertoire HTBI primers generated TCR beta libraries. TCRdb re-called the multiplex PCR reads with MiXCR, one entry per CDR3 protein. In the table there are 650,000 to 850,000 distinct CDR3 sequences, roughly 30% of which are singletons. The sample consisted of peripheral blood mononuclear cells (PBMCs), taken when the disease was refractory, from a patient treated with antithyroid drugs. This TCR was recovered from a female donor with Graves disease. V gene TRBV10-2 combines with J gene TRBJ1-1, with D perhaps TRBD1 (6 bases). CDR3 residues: CASSEQGIGGRTEAFF. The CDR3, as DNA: TGCGCCAGCAGTGAGCAGGGGATTGGGGGGCGGACTGAAGCTTTCTTT.